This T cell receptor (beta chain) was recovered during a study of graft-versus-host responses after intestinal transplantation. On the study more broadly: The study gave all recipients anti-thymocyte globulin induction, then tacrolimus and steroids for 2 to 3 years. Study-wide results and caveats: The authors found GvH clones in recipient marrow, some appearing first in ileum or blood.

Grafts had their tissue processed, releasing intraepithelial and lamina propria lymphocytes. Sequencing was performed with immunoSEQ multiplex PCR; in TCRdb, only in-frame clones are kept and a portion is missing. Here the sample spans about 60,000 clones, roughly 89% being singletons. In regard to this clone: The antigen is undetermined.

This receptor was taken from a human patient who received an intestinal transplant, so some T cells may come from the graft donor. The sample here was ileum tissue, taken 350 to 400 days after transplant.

CDR3 sequence reads: CASSSGGSSTDTQYF. CDR3 DNA: TGTGCCAGCAGCTCTGGTGGTTCTTCCACAGATACGCAGTATTTT. The chain carries TRBV7-2 and TRBJ2-3; no clear D gene. Per the germline V gene, CDR1 is SGHTA and CDR2 is FQGNSA. The CDR3 covers 15 residues. Between the trimmed V and J ends, which lost 4 bases and 2 bases, there was a span of 13 bases.